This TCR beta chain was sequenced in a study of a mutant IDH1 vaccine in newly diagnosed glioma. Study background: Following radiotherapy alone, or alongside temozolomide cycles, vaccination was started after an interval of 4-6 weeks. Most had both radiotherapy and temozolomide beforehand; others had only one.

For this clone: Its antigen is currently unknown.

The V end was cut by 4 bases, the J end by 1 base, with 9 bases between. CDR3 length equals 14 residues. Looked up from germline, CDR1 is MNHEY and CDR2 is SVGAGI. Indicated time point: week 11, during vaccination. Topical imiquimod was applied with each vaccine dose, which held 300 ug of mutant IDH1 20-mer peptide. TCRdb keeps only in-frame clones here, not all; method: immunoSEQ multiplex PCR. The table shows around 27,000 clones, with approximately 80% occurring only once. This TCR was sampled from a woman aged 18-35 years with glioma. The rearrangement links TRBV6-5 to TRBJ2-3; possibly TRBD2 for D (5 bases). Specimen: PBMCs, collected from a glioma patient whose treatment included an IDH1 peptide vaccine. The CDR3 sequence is CASSFGLGTDTQYF. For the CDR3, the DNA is TGTGCCAGCAGTTTTGGACTGGGCACAGATACGCAGTATTTT.